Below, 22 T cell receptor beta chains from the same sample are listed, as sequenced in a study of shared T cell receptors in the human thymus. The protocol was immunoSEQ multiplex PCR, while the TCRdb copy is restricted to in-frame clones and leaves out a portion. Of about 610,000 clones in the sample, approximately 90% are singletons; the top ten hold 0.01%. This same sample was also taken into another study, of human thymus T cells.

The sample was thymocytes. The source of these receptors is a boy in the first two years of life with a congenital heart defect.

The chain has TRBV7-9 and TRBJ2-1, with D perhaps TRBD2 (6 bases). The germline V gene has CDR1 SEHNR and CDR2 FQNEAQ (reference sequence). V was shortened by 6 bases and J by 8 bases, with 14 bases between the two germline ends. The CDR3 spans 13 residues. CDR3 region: CASSSELAYEQFF. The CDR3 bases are TGTGCCAGCAGTTCCGAACTAGCATATGAGCAGTTCTTC.

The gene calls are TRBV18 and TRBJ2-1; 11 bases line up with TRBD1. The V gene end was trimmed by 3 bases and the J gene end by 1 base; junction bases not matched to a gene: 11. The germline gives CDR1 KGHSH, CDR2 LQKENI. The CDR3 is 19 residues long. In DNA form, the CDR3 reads TGTGCCAGCTCACCCCGGGAAGGGGACAGGGGGGAATCCTACAATGAGCAGTTCTTC. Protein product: CASSPREGDRGESYNEQFF.

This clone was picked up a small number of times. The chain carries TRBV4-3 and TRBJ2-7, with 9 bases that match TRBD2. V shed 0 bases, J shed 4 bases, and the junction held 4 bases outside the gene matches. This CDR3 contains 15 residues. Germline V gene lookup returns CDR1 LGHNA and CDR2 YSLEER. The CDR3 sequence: CASSQEAGGPYEQYF. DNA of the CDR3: TGCGCCAGCAGCCAAGAGGCGGGAGGGCCTTACGAGCAGTACTTC.

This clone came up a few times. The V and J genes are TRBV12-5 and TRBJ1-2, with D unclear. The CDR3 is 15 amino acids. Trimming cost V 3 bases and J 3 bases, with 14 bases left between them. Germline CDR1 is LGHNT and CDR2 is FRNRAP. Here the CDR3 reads CASGLATGKHYGYTF. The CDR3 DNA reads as TGTGCTAGTGGTTTAGCCACCGGGAAACACTATGGCTACACCTTC.

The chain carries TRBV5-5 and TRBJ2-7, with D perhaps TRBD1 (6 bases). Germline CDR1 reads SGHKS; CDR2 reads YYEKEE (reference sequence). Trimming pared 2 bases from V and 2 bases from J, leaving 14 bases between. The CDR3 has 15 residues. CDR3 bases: TGTGCCAGCAGCTTTATTCCGACAGGAGCCTACGAGCAGTACTTC. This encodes CASSFIPTGAYEQYF.

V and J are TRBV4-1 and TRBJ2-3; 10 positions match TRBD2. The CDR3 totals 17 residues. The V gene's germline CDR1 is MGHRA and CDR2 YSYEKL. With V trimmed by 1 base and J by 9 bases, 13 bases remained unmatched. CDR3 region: CASSQVWVLAGEVTQYF. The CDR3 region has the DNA TGCGCCAGCAGCCAAGTATGGGTCCTAGCGGGAGAAGTAACGCAGTATTTT.

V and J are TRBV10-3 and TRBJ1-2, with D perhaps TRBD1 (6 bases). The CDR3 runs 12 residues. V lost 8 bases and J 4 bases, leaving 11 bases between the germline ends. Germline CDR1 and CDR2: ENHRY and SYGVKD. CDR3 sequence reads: CAILGRGYGYTF. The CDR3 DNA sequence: TGTGCCATCTTAGGCAGGGGCTATGGCTACACCTTC.

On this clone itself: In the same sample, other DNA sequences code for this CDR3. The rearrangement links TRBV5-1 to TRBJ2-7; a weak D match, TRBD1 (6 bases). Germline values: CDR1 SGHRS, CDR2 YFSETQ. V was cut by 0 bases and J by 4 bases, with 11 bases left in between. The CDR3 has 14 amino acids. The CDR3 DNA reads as TGCGCCAGCAGCTTGGTCGCAGGGGTTTACGAGCAGTACTTC. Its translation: CASSLVAGVYEQYF. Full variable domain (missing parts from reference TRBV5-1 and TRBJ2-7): KAGVTQTPRYLIKTRGQQVTLSCSPISGHRSVSWYQQTPGQGLQFLFEYFSETQRNKGNFPGRFSGRQFSNSRSEMNVSTLELGDSALYLCASSLVAGVYEQYFGPGTRLTVT.

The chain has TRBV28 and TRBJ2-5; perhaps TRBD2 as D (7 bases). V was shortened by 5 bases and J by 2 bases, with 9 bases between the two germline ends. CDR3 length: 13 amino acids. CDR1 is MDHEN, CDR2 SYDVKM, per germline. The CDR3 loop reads CASSRGGQETQYF. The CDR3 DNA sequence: TGTGCCAGCAGTAGGGGGGGGCAAGAGACCCAGTACTTC.

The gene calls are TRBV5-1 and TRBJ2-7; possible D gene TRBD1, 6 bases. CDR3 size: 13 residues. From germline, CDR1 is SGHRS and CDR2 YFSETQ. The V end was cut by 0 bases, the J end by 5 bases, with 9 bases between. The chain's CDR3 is CASSLDRVDEQYF. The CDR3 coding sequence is TGCGCCAGCAGCTTGGACAGGGTGGACGAGCAGTACTTC. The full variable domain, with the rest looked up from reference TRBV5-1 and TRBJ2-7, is KAGVTQTPRYLIKTRGQQVTLSCSPISGHRSVSWYQQTPGQGLQFLFEYFSETQRNKGNFPGRFSGRQFSNSRSEMNVSTLELGDSALYLCASSLDRVDEQYFGPGTRLTVT.

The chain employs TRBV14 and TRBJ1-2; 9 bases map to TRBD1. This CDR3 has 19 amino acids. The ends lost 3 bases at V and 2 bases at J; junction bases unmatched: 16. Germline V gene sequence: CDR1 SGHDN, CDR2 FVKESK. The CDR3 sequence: CASSHPNYRGRQLNYGYTF. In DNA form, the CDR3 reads TGTGCCAGCAGCCACCCAAATTACAGGGGGCGCCAACTCAACTATGGCTACACCTTC.

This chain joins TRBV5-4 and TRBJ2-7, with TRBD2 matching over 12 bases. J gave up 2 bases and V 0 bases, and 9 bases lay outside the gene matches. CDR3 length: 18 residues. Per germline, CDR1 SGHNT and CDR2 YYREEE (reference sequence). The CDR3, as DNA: TGTGCCAGCAGCTTGGGGGTGTCTAGCGGGAGGGTGGCCTACGAGCAGTACTTC. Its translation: CASSLGVSSGRVAYEQYF.

The CDR3, as DNA: TGTGCCAGCAGCTACAACGGGACAGGAACCGGGGAGCTGTTTTTT. Amino acids: CASSYNGTGTGELFF. The V and J genes are TRBV7-9 and TRBJ2-2; 8 bases align to TRBD1. CDR1 SEHNR and CDR2 FQNEAQ come from the germline V gene (reference sequence). The CDR3 has 15 amino acids. J gave up 5 bases and V 4 bases, and 6 bases lay outside the gene matches.

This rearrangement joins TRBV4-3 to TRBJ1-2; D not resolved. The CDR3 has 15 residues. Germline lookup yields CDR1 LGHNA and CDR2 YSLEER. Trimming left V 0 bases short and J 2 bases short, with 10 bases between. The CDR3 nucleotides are TGCGCCAGCAGCCAAGACACTAATTGGAACTATGGCTACACCTTC. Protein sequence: CASSQDTNWNYGYTF.

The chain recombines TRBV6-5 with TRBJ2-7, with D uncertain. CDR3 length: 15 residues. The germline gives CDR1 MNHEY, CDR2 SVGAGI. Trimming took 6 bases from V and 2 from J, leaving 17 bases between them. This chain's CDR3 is CASRAVTTEAYEQYF. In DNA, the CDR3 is TGTGCCAGCAGGGCTGTCACCACTGAGGCCTACGAGCAGTACTTC.

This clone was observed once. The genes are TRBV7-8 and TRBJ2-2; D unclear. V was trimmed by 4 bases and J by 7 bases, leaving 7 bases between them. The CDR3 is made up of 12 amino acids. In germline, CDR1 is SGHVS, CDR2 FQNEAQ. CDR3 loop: CASSWHHGELFF. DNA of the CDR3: TGTGCCAGCAGCTGGCATCACGGGGAGCTGTTTTTT.

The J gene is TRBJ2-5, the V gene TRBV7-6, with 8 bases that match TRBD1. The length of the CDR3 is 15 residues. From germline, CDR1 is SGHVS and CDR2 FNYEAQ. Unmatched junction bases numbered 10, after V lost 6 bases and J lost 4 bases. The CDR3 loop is CASRSLTGGIETQYF. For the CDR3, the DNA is TGTGCCAGCAGGTCGCTAACAGGGGGGATAGAGACCCAGTACTTC.

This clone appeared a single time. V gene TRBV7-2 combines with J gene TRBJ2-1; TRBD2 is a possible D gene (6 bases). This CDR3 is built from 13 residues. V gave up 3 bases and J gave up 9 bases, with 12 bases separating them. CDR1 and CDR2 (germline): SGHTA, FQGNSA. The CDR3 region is CASSFRESGEQFF. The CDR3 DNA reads TGTGCCAGCAGCTTCCGGGAGAGCGGTGAGCAGTTCTTC.

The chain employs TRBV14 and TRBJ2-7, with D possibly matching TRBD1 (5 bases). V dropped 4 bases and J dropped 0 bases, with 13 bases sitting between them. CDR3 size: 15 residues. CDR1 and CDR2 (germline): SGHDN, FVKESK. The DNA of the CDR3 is TGTGCCAGCAGCCGCAGGGTGGCCTTCTCCTACGAGCAGTACTTC. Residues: CASSRRVAFSYEQYF.

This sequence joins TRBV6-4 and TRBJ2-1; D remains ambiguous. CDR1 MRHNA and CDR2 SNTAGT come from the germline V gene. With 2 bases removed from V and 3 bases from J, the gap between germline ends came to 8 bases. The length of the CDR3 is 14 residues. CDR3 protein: CASSDMFNYNEQFF. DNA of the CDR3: TGTGCCAGCAGTGACATGTTTAACTACAATGAGCAGTTCTTC.

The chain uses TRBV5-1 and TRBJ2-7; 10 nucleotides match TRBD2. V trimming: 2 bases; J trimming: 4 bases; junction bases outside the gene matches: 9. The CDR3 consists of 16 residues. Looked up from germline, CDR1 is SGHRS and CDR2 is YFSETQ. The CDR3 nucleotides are TGCGCCAGCAGCTTCACTAGCGGGAAGACGTGGTACGAGCAGTACTTC. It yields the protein CASSFTSGKTWYEQYF.

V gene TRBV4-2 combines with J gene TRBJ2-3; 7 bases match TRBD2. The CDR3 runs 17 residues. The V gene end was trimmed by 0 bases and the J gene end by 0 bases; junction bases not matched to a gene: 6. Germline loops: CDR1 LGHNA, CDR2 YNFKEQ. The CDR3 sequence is CASSQDFTGGSTDTQYF. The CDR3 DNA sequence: TGTGCCAGCAGCCAAGATTTTACGGGGGGAAGCACAGATACGCAGTATTTT.